The 25 T cell receptor beta chains presented below share a single source sample, sequenced in a study of Graves' ophthalmopathy and Graves' hyperthyroidism. Researchers took RNA transcripts and amplified TCR beta CDR3 regions from them. The first-round RT-PCR employed HTBI primers together with the Qiagen OneStep RT-PCR kit. A multiplex PCR was then performed as the second round. TCRdb recomputed calls from the multiplex PCR reads with MiXCR, one row per CDR3 protein. The repertoire holds 200,000 to 300,000 distinct CDR3 sequences, with approximately 42% as singletons. Sequenced: peripheral blood. Receptors originate from an adult man with Graves' ophthalmopathy.

The chain couples TRBV7-2 to TRBJ2-7; 11 positions match TRBD1. Germline V CDR1 and CDR2: SGHTA, FQGNSA. V dropped 6 bases and J dropped 4; count of bases not matched to a gene: 8. The CDR3 has 15 residues. As DNA, the CDR3 is TGTGCCAGCAGAGAGGGACAGGGGGTACTTTACGAGCAGTACTTC. Translated: CASREGQGVLYEQYF. The full variable domain, with the rest looked up from reference TRBV7-2 and TRBJ2-7, is GAGVSQSPSNKVTEKGKDVELRCDPISGHTALYWYRQSLGQGLEFLIYFQGNSAPDKSGLPSDRFSAERTGGSVSTLTIQRTQQEDSAVYLCASREGQGVLYEQYFGPGTRLTVT.

This clonotype was seen only a few times. The chain recombines TRBV15 with TRBJ1-6; no clear D. The V gene's germline CDR1 is LNHNV and CDR2 YYDKDF (reference sequence). This CDR3 has 15 amino acids. V dropped 1 base and J dropped 5 bases, with 9 bases sitting between them. The CDR3 is CATSRAREDNSPLHF. The CDR3 coding sequence is TGTGCCACCAGCAGAGCACGGGAAGATAATTCACCCCTCCACTTT.

This chain's CDR3 is CASSSDTSGANVLTF. As DNA, the CDR3 is TGTGCCAGTAGTTCCGACACCTCTGGGGCCAACGTCCTGACTTTC. This chain joins TRBV19 and TRBJ2-6; no reliable D call. Per germline, CDR1 LNHDA and CDR2 SQIVND (reference sequence). Trimming shortened V by 5 bases and J by 0 bases, and 8 bases separated the two germline ends. There are 15 residues in the CDR3.

A few counts support this clonotype. The chain joins TRBV29-1 to TRBJ2-7; D is possibly TRBD1 or TRBD2 (5 bases each). Trimming took off 0 bases at V and 0 bases at J, with 21 bases between the two ends. The CDR3 sequence is 18 residues long. From germline, CDR1 is SQVTM and CDR2 ANQGSEA. In DNA, the CDR3 is TGCAGCGTTGAAGATGGGTTAACGGGGACGGATAGCTCCTACGAGCAGTACTTC. Its translation is CSVEDGLTGTDSSYEQYF.

This clonotype was detected many times. J is TRBJ2-7 and V is TRBV20-1; D call uncertain. The CDR3 runs to 14 residues. Germline CDR1 reads DFQATT; CDR2 reads SNEGSKA (reference sequence). V was cut by 0 bases and J by 7 bases, with 16 bases left in between. The CDR3 region is CSAREGLARREQYF. CDR3 bases: TGCAGTGCTAGAGAGGGGTTGGCTAGGCGGGAGCAGTACTTC.

This clonotype was seen repeatedly, ten times or more. The J gene is TRBJ1-1, the V gene TRBV7-2; D is ambiguous. The germline V gene has CDR1 SGHTA and CDR2 FQGNSA. This CDR3 has 12 residues. Trimming shortened V by 5 bases and J by 7 bases, and 11 bases separated the two germline ends. CDR3 residues: CASSNWGGEAFF. Written as DNA, the CDR3 is TGTGCCAGCAGCAATTGGGGAGGTGAAGCTTTCTTT.

The rearrangement uses TRBV15 and TRBJ2-2; 10 positions agree with TRBD1. The V and J ends lost 2 bases and 6 bases, in that order; junction bases with no gene match: 6. Germline V gene data show CDR1 as LNHNV and CDR2 as YYDKDF (reference sequence). This CDR3 region has 16 residues. This CDR3 reads CATSRTGQGEAGELFF. The CDR3 bases are TGTGCCACCAGCAGAACTGGACAGGGGGAGGCCGGGGAGCTGTTTTTT.

The V and J genes are TRBV29-1 and TRBJ2-5; D might be TRBD1 or TRBD2, each matching 6 bases. The CDR3 has 13 residues. CDR1 and CDR2 (germline): SQVTM, ANQGSEA. V lost 4 bases to trimming and J lost 5 bases, with 14 bases between them. In DNA, the CDR3 is TGCAGCGTTGCTCTTCGGGGGCTGGAGACCCAGTACTTC. Translating it yields CSVALRGLETQYF.

This clonotype was counted ten times or more. This chain links TRBV29-1 with TRBJ2-5, with D maybe TRBD1 (6 bases). The CDR3 has 12 amino acids. CDR1 is SQVTM and CDR2 is ANQGSEA in the germline V gene. V shed 6 bases and J shed 5 bases, with 13 bases lying between them. Written as DNA, the CDR3 is TGCAGCGTCAGACGTACAGGGGAGACCCAGTACTTC. This gives the protein CSVRRTGETQYF.

This clonotype appeared a few times. The chain recombines TRBV9 with TRBJ2-5, with 11 bases lining up with TRBD2. The CDR3 loop spans 15 amino acids. Trimming cost V 3 bases and J 5 bases; bases outside gene matches: 6. CDR1 and CDR2 (germline): SGDLS, YYNGEE. CDR3 in amino acids: CASSDLLAGVETQYF. CDR3 bases: TGTGCCAGCAGCGACCTACTAGCGGGAGTGGAGACCCAGTACTTC.

This clonotype has only a few counts. The V gene is TRBV19, the J gene TRBJ1-5, with a weak D call TRBD1 (6 bases). Germline loops: CDR1 LNHDA, CDR2 SQIVND (reference sequence). The CDR3 totals 15 residues. V was shortened by 5 bases and J by 0 bases, with 11 bases between the two germline ends. The CDR3 loop reads CASSPDSHSNQPQHF. The CDR3 DNA is TGTGCCAGTAGTCCGGACAGCCATAGCAATCAGCCCCAGCATTTT.

The chain links TRBV7-9 to TRBJ2-7; 7 nucleotides agree with TRBD2. The CDR3 extends over 15 amino acids. After removal of 5 bases from V and 0 bases from J, the junction contained 7 bases not matched to a gene. Germline V gene data show CDR1 as SEHNR and CDR2 as FQNEAQ (reference sequence). The CDR3 sequence is CASSPRGEGSYEQYF. CDR3 nucleotides: TGTGCCAGCAGCCCCCGGGGGGAAGGCTCCTACGAGCAGTACTTC.

This clonotype appeared a few times. V gene TRBV5-6 combines with J gene TRBJ1-1; a weak D match, TRBD1 (5 bases). Germline CDR1 reads SGHDT; CDR2 reads YYEEEE. The CDR3 runs 13 residues. Trimming removed 1 base at V and 4 bases at J, with 8 bases between. The CDR3 loop is CASSLYQGTEAFF. CDR3 bases: TGTGCCAGCAGCTTGTATCAGGGCACTGAAGCTTTCTTT. The full variable domain, in which reference TRBV5-6 and TRBJ1-1 provide the parts outside the CDR3, is DAGVTQSPTHLIKTRGQQVTLRCSPKSGHDTVSWYQQALGQGPQFIFQYYEEEERQRGNFPDRFSGHQFPNYSSELNVNALLLGDSALYLCASSLYQGTEAFFGQGTRLTVV.

This clonotype was seen more than once but under ten times. The chain carries TRBV20-1 and TRBJ1-1; the D is unclear. Looked up from germline, CDR1 is DFQATT and CDR2 is SNEGSKA (reference sequence). V was clipped by 5 bases and J by 4 bases, with 11 bases between them. The CDR3 spans 12 residues. The CDR3 spells CSAETRPTEAFF. Written as DNA, the CDR3 is TGCAGTGCTGAGACTCGGCCCACTGAAGCTTTCTTT.

The chain employs TRBV9 and TRBJ1-1; TRBD1 agrees at 9 bases. The CDR3 has 14 residues. V gave up 4 bases and J gave up 5 bases; unmatched junction bases: 6. Germline CDR1 SGDLS, CDR2 YYNGEE. The CDR3 DNA reads as TGTGCCAGCAGCCCAGGGACAGGGAAAACTGAAGCTTTCTTT. Protein sequence: CASSPGTGKTEAFF.

The chain couples TRBV19 to TRBJ1-2, with TRBD1 matching 9 bases. CDR1 and CDR2 (germline): LNHDA, SQIVND (reference sequence). V lost 9 bases and J lost 9; bases outside the gene matches: 17. The CDR3 totals 15 residues. This CDR3 is CASFNPPRQGVSYTF. CDR3 in DNA: TGTGCCAGCTTTAACCCCCCTCGACAGGGGGTCAGCTACACCTTC.

In this sample, this clonotype turned up a few times. CDR3 protein: CASSYSLGVGQPQHF. CDR3 in DNA: TGTGCCAGCAGTTACTCGTTGGGGGTAGGTCAGCCCCAGCATTTT. The chain has TRBV6-5 and TRBJ1-5, with TRBD1 as a possible D gene (5 bases). Trimming took 0 bases from V and 6 from J, leaving 12 bases between them. Germline V CDR1 and CDR2: MNHEY, SVGAGI. This CDR3 is 15 amino acids long.

The DNA of the CDR3 is TGTGCCAGCAGCTTAGGATGGGCCTACTACGAGCAGTACTTC. The encoded protein is CASSLGWAYYEQYF. The rearrangement joins TRBV7-9 to TRBJ2-7; D uncertain. V lost 1 base and J 3 bases, leaving 10 bases between the germline ends. The CDR3 is 14 amino acids. Germline V gives CDR1 SEHNR, CDR2 FQNEAQ (reference sequence).

The rearrangement uses TRBV4-1 and TRBJ2-6; 11 bases fit TRBD2. From germline, CDR1 is MGHRA and CDR2 YSYEKL. Trimming removed 2 bases from V and 4 bases from J; junction bases left unmatched: 10. This CDR3 spans 19 amino acids. CDR3 nucleotides: TGCGCCAGCAGCCAAAATCCCCTAGCGGGGGGTTCCGGGGCCAACGTCCTGACTTTC. Protein product: CASSQNPLAGGSGANVLTF.

The V and J genes are TRBV5-1 and TRBJ1-1; D is uncertain. Germline V gives CDR1 SGHRS, CDR2 YFSETQ. The CDR3 is 13 residues long. Trimming left V 1 base short and J 0 bases short, with 4 bases between. The CDR3 DNA is TGCGCCAGCAGCTTGAGCATGAACACTGAAGCTTTCTTT. Protein product: CASSLSMNTEAFF.

The rearrangement joins TRBV7-2 to TRBJ2-7, with a possible D match to TRBD2 (6 bases). Trimming removed 7 bases from V and 6 bases from J, with 10 bases in between. CDR3 size: 11 residues. The germline V gene encodes CDR1 SGHTA and CDR2 FQGNSA. Here the CDR3 DNA reads TGTGCCAGCACCCTGGGGGGCGAGCAGTACTTC. Protein: CASTLGGEQYF.

The chain couples TRBV7-9 to TRBJ1-2, with D unresolved. Looked up from germline, CDR1 is SEHNR and CDR2 is FQNEAQ (reference sequence). The CDR3 is 13 residues long. V gave up 7 bases and J gave up 6 bases, with 15 bases separating them. CDR3 residues: CASKSGGEDGYTF. CDR3 in DNA: TGTGCCAGCAAATCAGGTGGTGAGGATGGCTACACCTTC.

This clonotype occurred a few times. This chain joins TRBV2 and TRBJ2-7, with 7 bases that match TRBD1. The CDR3 is 15 residues long. With 7 bases clipped from V and 5 bases from J, the junction kept 14 bases outside the gene matches. Germline assignment: CDR1 SNHLY and CDR2 FYNNEI. The CDR3 here is CASKIRLRDRDEQYF. In DNA, the CDR3 is TGTGCCAGCAAGATAAGGTTAAGAGACAGGGACGAGCAGTACTTC.

In its sample, this clonotype was seen a few times. The chain couples TRBV2 to TRBJ1-5; a weak D match, TRBD1 (6 bases). V lost 7 bases to trimming and J lost 6 bases, with 16 bases between them. CDR3 length: 14 residues. From germline, CDR1 is SNHLY and CDR2 FYNNEI. The CDR3 here is CASMRDGGFQPQHF. CDR3 DNA: TGTGCCAGCATGAGAGATGGGGGCTTTCAGCCCCAGCATTTT.

Comments on this clonotype: The CDR3 end shows no conserved phenylalanine or tryptophan, and so a read error is likely. The genes are TRBV15 and TRBJ2-3, with D maybe TRBD2 (6 bases). The ends were cut back, 5 bases at V and 4 bases at J, with 13 bases in the middle. The CDR3 has 14 residues. The germline V gene encodes CDR1 LNHNV and CDR2 YYDKDF (reference sequence). CDR3 sequence reads: CATSGGTRADTQYL. CDR3 nucleotides: TGTGCCACCAGCGGCGGGACGAGGGCAGATACGCAGTATCTT.